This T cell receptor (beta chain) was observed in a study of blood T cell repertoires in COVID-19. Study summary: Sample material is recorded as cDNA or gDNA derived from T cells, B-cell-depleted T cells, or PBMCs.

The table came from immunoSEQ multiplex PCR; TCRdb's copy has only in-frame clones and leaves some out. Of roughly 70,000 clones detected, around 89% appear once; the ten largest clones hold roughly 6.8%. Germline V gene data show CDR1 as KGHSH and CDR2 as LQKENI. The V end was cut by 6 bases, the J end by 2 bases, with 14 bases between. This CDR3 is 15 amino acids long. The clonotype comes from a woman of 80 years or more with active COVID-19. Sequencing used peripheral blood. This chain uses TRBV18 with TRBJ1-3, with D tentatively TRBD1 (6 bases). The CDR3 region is CASSTVGGAGNTIYF. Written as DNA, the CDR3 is TGTGCCAGCTCCACCGTTGGGGGCGCTGGAAACACCATATATTTT.